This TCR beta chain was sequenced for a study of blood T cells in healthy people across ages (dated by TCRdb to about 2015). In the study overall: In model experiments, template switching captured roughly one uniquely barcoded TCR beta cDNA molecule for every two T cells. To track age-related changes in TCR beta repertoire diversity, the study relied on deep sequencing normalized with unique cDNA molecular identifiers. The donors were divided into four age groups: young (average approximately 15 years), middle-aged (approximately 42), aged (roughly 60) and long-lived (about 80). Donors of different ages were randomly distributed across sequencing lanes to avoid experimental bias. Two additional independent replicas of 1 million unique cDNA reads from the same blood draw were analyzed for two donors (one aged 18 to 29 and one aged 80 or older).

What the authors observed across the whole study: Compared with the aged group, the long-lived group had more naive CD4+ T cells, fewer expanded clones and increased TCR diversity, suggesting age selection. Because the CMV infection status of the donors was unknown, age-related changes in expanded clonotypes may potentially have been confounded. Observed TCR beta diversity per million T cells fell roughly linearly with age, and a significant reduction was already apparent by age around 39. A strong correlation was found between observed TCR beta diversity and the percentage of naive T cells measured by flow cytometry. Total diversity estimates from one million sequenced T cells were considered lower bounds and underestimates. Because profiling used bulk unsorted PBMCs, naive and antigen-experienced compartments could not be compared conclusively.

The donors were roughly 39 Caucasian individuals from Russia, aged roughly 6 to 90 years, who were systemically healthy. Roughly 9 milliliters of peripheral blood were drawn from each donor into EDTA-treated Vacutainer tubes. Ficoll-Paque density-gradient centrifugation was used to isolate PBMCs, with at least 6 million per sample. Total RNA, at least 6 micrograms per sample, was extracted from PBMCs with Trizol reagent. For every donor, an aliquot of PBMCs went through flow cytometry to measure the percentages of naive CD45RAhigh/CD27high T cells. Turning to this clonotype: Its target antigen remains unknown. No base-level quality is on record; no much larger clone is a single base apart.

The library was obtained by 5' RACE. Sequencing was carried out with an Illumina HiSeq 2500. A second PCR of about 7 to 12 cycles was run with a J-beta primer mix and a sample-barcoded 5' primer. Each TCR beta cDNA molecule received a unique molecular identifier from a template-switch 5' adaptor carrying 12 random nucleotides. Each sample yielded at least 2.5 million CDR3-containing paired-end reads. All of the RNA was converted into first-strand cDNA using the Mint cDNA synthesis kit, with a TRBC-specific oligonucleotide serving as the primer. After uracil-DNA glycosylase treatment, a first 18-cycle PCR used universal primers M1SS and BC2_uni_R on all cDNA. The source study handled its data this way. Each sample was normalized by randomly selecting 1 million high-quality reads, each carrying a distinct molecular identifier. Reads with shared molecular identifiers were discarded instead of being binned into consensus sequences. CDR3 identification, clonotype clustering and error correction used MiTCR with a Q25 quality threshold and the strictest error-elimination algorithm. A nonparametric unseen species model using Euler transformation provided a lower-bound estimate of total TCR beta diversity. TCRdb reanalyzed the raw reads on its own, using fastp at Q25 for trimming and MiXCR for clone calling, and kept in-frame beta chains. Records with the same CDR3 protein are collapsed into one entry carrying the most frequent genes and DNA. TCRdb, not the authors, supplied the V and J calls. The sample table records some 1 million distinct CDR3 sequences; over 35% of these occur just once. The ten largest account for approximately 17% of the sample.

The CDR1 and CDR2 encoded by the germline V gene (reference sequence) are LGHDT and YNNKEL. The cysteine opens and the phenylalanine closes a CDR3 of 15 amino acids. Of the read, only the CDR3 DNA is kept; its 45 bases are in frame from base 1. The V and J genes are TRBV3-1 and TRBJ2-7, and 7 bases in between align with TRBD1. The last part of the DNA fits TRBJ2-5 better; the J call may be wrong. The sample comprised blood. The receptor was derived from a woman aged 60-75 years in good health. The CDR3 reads CASSQDTGAWETQYF. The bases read TGTGCCAGCAGCCAAGACACAGGGGCCTGGGAGACCCAGTACTTC.